This T cell receptor (beta chain) was observed in a study of cytomegalovirus exposure and HLA in healthy donors. This CDR3 spans 15 amino acids. The germline V gene encodes CDR1 LNHDA and CDR2 SQIVND (reference sequence). V lost 4 bases, J lost 5 bases, and 7 bases stayed unmatched. For this clone: Its antigen remains unknown.

Study-wide results and limits: Researchers left out some V segments, among them TRBV6-2 and TRBV6-3, as indistinguishable. Researchers reported from a later analysis that most CMV-associated TCR beta chains appeared HLA-restricted. A link between a missense DCLRE1C variant and TCR beta V- and J-gene trimming emerged from a later analysis.

The PCR made use of 60 Vbeta and 13 Jbeta primers. In the original processing: An analysis performed later counted about 80 million unique TCR beta chains (roughly 11 million of them shared). Sequenced by immunoSEQ multiplex PCR; TCRdb stores in-frame clones only, minus some. Clonal size and the V and J genes are those of that table, whereas D and trimming came from the DNA. The data hold more than 80,000 clones, with 70% to 75% observed a single time. The sequenced sample was PBMCs. The rearrangement uses TRBV19 and TRBJ1-2; the match to TRBD1 covers 10 bases. The receptor was derived from a man aged 55 to 70 in good health and CMV-seronegative. For the CDR3, the DNA is TGTGCCAGTAGTACTACGACAGGGGGCAAATATGGCTACACCTTC. Protein sequence: CASSTTTGGKYGYTF.